The 14 T cell receptor beta chains presented below share a single source sample, sequenced in a study of T cells in tumors after PD-1 blockade. Libraries were prepared by immunoSEQ multiplex PCR; TCRdb keeps only in-frame clonotypes and omits some of them. Of about 33,000 clones detected, just under 80% appear once; the ten largest clones hold approximately 38%. The sample consisted of PBMCs, taken before anti-PD-1 treatment. These receptors were taken from a human donor with basal cell carcinoma.

J is TRBJ2-7 and V is TRBV2, with 10 bases aligning to TRBD1. The trim removed 3 bases at V and 1 base at J, leaving 6 bases unmatched. CDR1 and CDR2 (germline): SNHLY, FYNNEI. The length of the CDR3 is 16 residues. The CDR3, as DNA: TGTGCCAGCAGTGATACTAGGACAGGGGGATCCTACGAGCAGTACTTC. Its translation is CASSDTRTGGSYEQYF.

This sequence joins TRBV3-1 (or the pseudogene TRBV3-2) and TRBJ2-7, with 8 bases that match TRBD2. The germline V gene has CDR1 LGHDT and CDR2 YNNKEL (reference sequence). The V and J ends lost 4 bases and 0 bases, in that order; junction bases with no gene match: 5. This CDR3 contains 15 residues. CDR3 amino acids: CASSLLGGASYEQYF. CDR3 coding DNA: TGTGCCAGCAGCCTCCTCGGGGGGGCCTCCTACGAGCAGTACTTC.

This clone occurred a few times. V is TRBV9 and J is TRBJ2-3, with D maybe TRBD1 (5 bases). The CDR3 has 15 residues. The V end lost 1 base, the J end lost 1 base, and 10 bases lay between the germline ends. CDR1 is SGDLS, CDR2 YYNGEE, per germline. The chain's CDR3 is CASSVHSGRTDTQYF. The CDR3 DNA sequence: TGTGCCAGCAGCGTACATTCAGGGCGCACAGATACGCAGTATTTT.

CDR3 region: CASSPPGLAGERNEQFF. CDR3 bases: TGTGCCAGCTCACCCCCTGGACTAGCGGGAGAACGGAATGAGCAGTTCTTC. V and J are TRBV18 and TRBJ2-1; 13 positions match TRBD2. Germline assignment: CDR1 KGHSH and CDR2 LQKENI. V lost 3 bases and J lost 7; bases outside the gene matches: 9. The CDR3 totals 17 residues. Filled out from reference TRBV18 and TRBJ2-1, the complete variable domain reads NAGVMQNPRHLVRRRGQEARLRCSPMKGHSHVYWYRQLPEEGLKFMVYLQKENIIDESGMPKERFSAEFPKEGPSILRIQQVVRGDSAAYFCASSPPGLAGERNEQFFGPGTRLTVL.

The J gene is TRBJ2-1, the V gene TRBV7-9, with D perhaps matching TRBD1 or TRBD2 (6 bases each). The germline V and J ends were trimmed by 1 base and 13 bases, with 17 bases remaining between them. The germline gives CDR1 SEHNR, CDR2 FQNEAQ (reference sequence). The CDR3 covers 14 residues. DNA of the CDR3: TGTGCCAGCAGCTTAGTGGTCCGGGGGCAAGAACAGTTCTTC. Its translation: CASSLVVRGQEQFF.

J is TRBJ2-3 and V is TRBV5-6, with 8 bases aligning to TRBD2. Germline trimming cut 4 bases from V and 5 bases from J; bases unmatched to any gene: 12. This CDR3 comprises 16 residues. Germline V lookup: CDR1 SGHDT, CDR2 YYEEEE. CDR3 bases: TGTGCCAGCAGCCCTCGGACCGGGACTAGAGGAGATACGCAGTATTTT. Residues: CASSPRTGTRGDTQYF.

The gene calls are TRBV5-1 and TRBJ1-4, with no clear D. Trimming cost V 5 bases and J 0 bases, with 5 bases left between them. Germline V gives CDR1 SGHRS, CDR2 YFSETQ. The CDR3 consists of 13 residues. The CDR3 DNA sequence: TGCGCCAGCAGATCTGCAACTAATGAAAAACTGTTTTTT. Protein: CASRSATNEKLFF.

This clone was detected a few times. This chain links TRBV4-3 with TRBJ2-7, with 12 bases aligning to TRBD2. This CDR3 is 17 amino acids long. J was trimmed by 5 bases and V by 0 bases; bases with no gene match: 8. Germline loops: CDR1 LGHNA, CDR2 YSLEER. CDR3 loop: CASSQEAASGGAHEQYF. Here the CDR3 DNA reads TGCGCCAGCAGCCAAGAAGCCGCTAGCGGGGGGGCCCACGAGCAGTACTTC.

This clone was counted once. This chain links TRBV7-2 with TRBJ2-5; perhaps TRBD2 as D (6 bases). CDR3 length: 16 amino acids. V lost 2 bases and J lost 5, with 18 bases in between. In germline, CDR1 is SGHTA, CDR2 FQGNSA. CDR3 DNA: TGTGCCAGCAGCTTACCCCCCGGAGGGCGCAGGGAGACCCAGTACTTC. It is translated as CASSLPPGGRRETQYF.

This clone was detected a few times. The rearrangement joins TRBV11-2 to TRBJ2-1, with 11 nucleotides matching TRBD2. After removal of 4 bases from V and 0 bases from J, the junction contained 8 bases not matched to a gene. The germline V gene has CDR1 SGHAT and CDR2 FQNNGV. The CDR3 is made up of 18 amino acids. The CDR3 nucleotides are TGTGCCAGCAGCTCCCAACTAGCGGGGGCCGCCTCCTACAATGAGCAGTTCTTC. Amino acid sequence: CASSSQLAGAASYNEQFF.

V gene TRBV7-2 combines with J gene TRBJ2-3, with 9 nucleotides matching TRBD1. V was clipped by 1 base and J by 4 bases; unmatched bases: 3. In germline, CDR1 is SGHTA, CDR2 FQGNSA. The CDR3 is 15 amino acids. CDR3 loop: CASSLDRGRPDTQYF. CDR3 DNA sequence: TGTGCCAGCAGCTTAGACAGGGGGCGCCCAGATACGCAGTATTTT.

This sequence joins TRBV7-2 and TRBJ2-3; TRBD2 matches at 11 bases. V dropped 2 bases and J dropped 4; count of bases not matched to a gene: 5. The CDR3 has 16 amino acids. Germline CDR1 is SGHTA and CDR2 is FQGNSA. CDR3 protein: CASSLSYSGGADTQYF. CDR3 in DNA: TGTGCCAGCAGCTTATCTTATAGCGGGGGGGCAGATACGCAGTATTTT.

The V call is TRBV4-1, the J call TRBJ1-3; possible D gene TRBD1, 5 bases. Trimming left V 2 bases short and J 0 bases short, with 11 bases between. This CDR3 region has 16 residues. Germline lookup yields CDR1 MGHRA and CDR2 YSYEKL. CDR3 nucleotide sequence: TGCGCCAGCAGCCAACCAGGGTCGATCTCTGGAAACACCATATATTTT. This encodes CASSQPGSISGNTIYF.

The CDR3 bases are TGTGCCAGCAGCCCCCGTGGGGTATCCAACTATGGCTACACCTTC. This translates into CASSPRGVSNYGYTF. The V gene is TRBV9, the J gene TRBJ1-2; the D is unclear. This CDR3 comprises 15 residues. Per the germline V gene, CDR1 is SGDLS and CDR2 is YYNGEE. Trimming removed 4 bases at V and 2 bases at J, with 15 bases between.